The subject of this entry is one TCR beta chain. This sample stems from a study of sequential checkpoint blockade in melanoma. Sequenced by immunoSEQ multiplex PCR; TCRdb stores in-frame clones only, minus some. The data contain roughly 30,000 clones, roughly 84% of them singletons. Germline-derived CDR1 and CDR2 are SGHRS and YFSETQ. Unmatched junction bases numbered 3, after V lost 5 bases and J lost 2 bases. This CDR3 is 13 amino acids long. Described treatment: randomized to nivolumab then ipilimumab (arm A) or the reverse (arm B). This receptor was identified in a human donor with melanoma. The specimen was CD8+ T cells sorted from blood (inferred from file names), collected from a patient given nivolumab and ipilimumab in sequence. This chain joins TRBV5-1 and TRBJ1-2; the match to TRBD1 covers 7 bases. The CDR3 DNA follows: TGCGCCAGCAGGTCGACAGGGAACTATGGCTACACCTTC. Amino acid sequence: CASRSTGNYGYTF.